This T cell receptor beta chain was recovered during a study of naive and memory T cell subsets. This clonotype was counted a few times. Both TRBC1 and TRBC2 were covered by a beta constant-region primer of two equimolar oligonucleotides. TCRdb used MiXCR to reprocess the UMI-ligation and nested PCR reads, holding one entry per CDR3 protein. There are some 150,000 distinct CDR3 sequences in the sample; over 15% occur only once, and 0.14% to 0.15% lies in the top ten. The sequenced sample consisted of naive CD4+ T cells from blood. This clonotype was sampled from a human donor in good health.

CDR3 loop: CASSVGKNQPQHF. In DNA, the CDR3 is TGTGCCAGCAGTGTCGGGAAAAATCAGCCCCAGCATTTT. The V gene is TRBV27, the J gene TRBJ1-5, with no clear D. Looked up from germline, CDR1 is MNHEY and CDR2 is SMNVEV (reference sequence). The germline V and J ends were trimmed by 5 bases and 4 bases, with 9 bases remaining between them. The CDR3 is 13 amino acids.